The 26 T cell receptor beta chains below were found in one sample sequenced in a study of cytomegalovirus exposure and HLA in healthy donors. The PCR contained 60 Vbeta and 13 Jbeta primers. Only in-frame clones appear in the TCRdb table, and some are missing; sequencing was by immunoSEQ multiplex PCR. The sample has about 200,000 clones; 86% are singletons. The sequenced material came from PBMCs. Every receptor here comes from a woman aged 25 to 39 in good health and CMV-seronegative.

The chain has TRBV5-4 and TRBJ1-3; the match to TRBD1 covers 9 bases. After removal of 1 base from V and 4 bases from J, the junction contained 0 bases not matched to a gene. Germline CDR1 is SGHNT and CDR2 is YYREEE (reference sequence). This CDR3 contains 14 residues. CDR3 sequence (DNA): TGTGCCAGCAGCTTGACAGGGGGCGGAAACACCATATATTTT. This gives the protein CASSLTGGGNTIYF.

This chain joins TRBV7-9 and TRBJ2-5; D is perhaps TRBD1 (6 bases). Germline V gene data show CDR1 as SEHNR and CDR2 as FQNEAQ (reference sequence). CDR3 size: 15 residues. V was trimmed by 4 bases and J by 2 bases, leaving 14 bases between them. The CDR3 spells CASSWSGTPQETQYF. CDR3 bases: TGTGCCAGCAGCTGGTCCGGGACACCGCAAGAGACCCAGTACTTC.

This clone has more than one count but fewer than ten. The gene calls are TRBV7-2 and TRBJ2-2; 8 positions agree with TRBD2. J lost 6 bases, V lost 1 base, and 13 bases had no gene match. This CDR3 has 18 amino acids. Germline CDR1 and CDR2: SGHTA and FQGNSA. This chain's CDR3 is CASSLGSRGAGGAGELFF. As DNA, the CDR3 is TGTGCCAGCAGCTTAGGGAGCCGGGGGGCGGGAGGAGCCGGGGAGCTGTTTTTT.

This rearrangement joins TRBV27 to TRBJ1-2; 7 nucleotides match TRBD1. Germline CDR1 MNHEY, CDR2 SMNVEV (reference sequence). The CDR3 totals 17 residues. The trim removed 4 bases at V and 2 bases at J, leaving 13 bases unmatched. As DNA, the CDR3 is TGTGCCAGCAGTTATACCGGGACAGCCGCGTCCAACTATGGCTACACCTTC. It is translated as CASSYTGTAASNYGYTF.

This clone showed up just once. The gene calls are TRBV21-1 and TRBJ1-5; TRBD1 reflects the table's D call only, with no check against the DNA. TRBV21-1 is given as a pseudogene. This CDR3 comprises 16 residues. The CDR3 coding sequence is TGTGCCAGCACCGGGACAGGGAAGGATTGCAATCAGCCCCAGCATTTT. Translating gives CASTGTGKDCNQPQHF.

V gene TRBV27 combines with J gene TRBJ2-1, with D possibly being TRBD1 (5 bases). This CDR3 has 16 amino acids. The germline V gene encodes CDR1 MNHEY and CDR2 SMNVEV (reference sequence). Trimming stripped 5 bases from V and 8 bases from J, with 22 bases between. The CDR3 spells CASSGALDLTHHEQFF. In DNA, the CDR3 is TGTGCCAGCAGTGGGGCCCTAGACCTAACCCACCATGAGCAGTTCTTC.

The chain combines TRBV4-1 with TRBJ2-4; 7 positions match TRBD2. This CDR3 spans 17 amino acids. CDR1 MGHRA and CDR2 YSYEKL come from the germline V gene. J lost 7 bases, V lost 6 bases, and 18 bases had no gene match. The CDR3 nucleotides are TGCGCCAGCAGTTTAGAAGGGAGTAGCGGGCCGATGAACATTCAGTACTTC. Protein sequence: CASSLEGSSGPMNIQYF.

V and J are TRBV7-8 and TRBJ2-2; D unresolved. V was cut by 7 bases and J by 1 base, with 13 bases left in between. Germline V lookup: CDR1 SGHVS, CDR2 FQNEAQ. The CDR3 is made up of 15 amino acids. This chain's CDR3 is CASTSRLENTGELFF. CDR3 DNA sequence: TGTGCCAGCACGAGTCGACTGGAGAACACCGGGGAGCTGTTTTTT. The variable domain in full, with the rest retrieved from reference TRBV7-8 and TRBJ2-2, is GAGVSQSPRYKVAKRGQDVALRCDPISGHVSLFWYQQALGQGPEFLTYFQNEAQLDKSGLPSDRFFAERPEGSVSTLKIQRTQQEDSAVYLCASTSRLENTGELFFGEGSRLTVL.

The gene calls are TRBV2 and TRBJ2-1; 11 nucleotides match TRBD2. CDR3 size: 14 residues. V lost 6 bases and J lost 7; bases outside the gene matches: 5. The V gene's germline CDR1 is SNHLY and CDR2 FYNNEI. This chain's CDR3 is CASSTSGSSNEQFF. The CDR3 nucleotides are TGTGCCAGCAGCACTAGCGGGAGTTCAAATGAGCAGTTCTTC.

About this clone: The sample carries other DNA sequences with the same CDR3. The DNA for the CDR3 is TGCAGCGTTGGTGGAGGGGGCGAGACCCAGTACTTC. As protein: CSVGGGGETQYF. V gene TRBV29-1 combines with J gene TRBJ2-5; TRBD1 might be the D (7 bases). Trimming stripped 4 bases from V and 5 bases from J, with 11 bases between. The CDR3 length is 12 residues. Germline V gives CDR1 SQVTM, CDR2 ANQGSEA.

J is TRBJ2-7 and V is TRBV2; D may be TRBD2 (6 bases). Deletions cut 6 bases from V and 7 bases from J, with 16 bases between. Germline V gene lookup returns CDR1 SNHLY and CDR2 FYNNEI. The CDR3 has 13 amino acids. The CDR3 loop is CASRREPLGEQYF. CDR3 DNA sequence: TGTGCCAGCAGGCGGGAACCTCTGGGGGAGCAGTACTTC.

The chain combines TRBV18 with TRBJ2-3; weak D call: TRBD1 (6 bases). This CDR3 has 17 residues. V was clipped by 2 bases and J by 0 bases, with 15 bases between them. Germline CDR1 is KGHSH and CDR2 is LQKENI. CDR3 residues: CASSPGWDDRSTDTQYF. CDR3 sequence (DNA): TGTGCCAGCTCACCAGGTTGGGACGACAGGAGCACAGATACGCAGTATTTT.

Regarding this clone: An end of the junction does not agree with germline; a read error may underlie this. This sequence joins TRBV5-1 and TRBJ2-1; TRBD2 aligns across 9 bases. The germline CDR1 and CDR2 sequences are SGHRS and YFSETQ. The CDR3 extends over 14 amino acids. CDR3 region: CASRLAGGRVEQFF. The CDR3 DNA reads TGCGCCAGCAGGTTGGCGGGGGGGCGGGTTGAGCAGTTCTTC. The full variable domain, rest sourced from reference TRBV5-1 and TRBJ2-1, is KAGVTQTPRYLIKTRGQQVTLSCSPISGHRSVSWYQQTPGQGLQFLFEYFSETQRNKGNFPGRFSGRQFSNSRSEMNVSTLELGDSALYLCASRLAGGRVEQFFGPGTRLTVL.

V and J are TRBV6-5 and TRBJ1-1; D gene unclear. Trimming took off 3 bases at V and 4 bases at J, with 9 bases between the two ends. Germline CDR1 MNHEY, CDR2 SVGAGI. The CDR3 length is 13 residues. The DNA for the CDR3 is TGTGCCAGCAGTTATCGGGGATTCACTGAAGCTTTCTTT. Translated: CASSYRGFTEAFF.

This chain joins TRBV6-1 and TRBJ1-4; no reliable D call. Trimming cost V 5 bases and J 5 bases, with 6 bases left between them. The CDR3 extends over 12 amino acids. Looked up from germline, CDR1 is MNHNS and CDR2 is SASEGT. Here the CDR3 reads CASSRANEKLFF. The CDR3 DNA reads as TGTGCCAGCAGTAGAGCAAATGAAAAACTGTTTTTT.

This clone was picked up one time. The rearrangement links TRBV6-5 to TRBJ2-7; 7 positions match TRBD1. Germline V gene data show CDR1 as MNHEY and CDR2 as SVGAGI. This CDR3 is 14 amino acids long. The V gene end was trimmed by 4 bases and the J gene end by 5 bases; junction bases not matched to a gene: 8. This CDR3 is CASSSVGGVDEQYF. The CDR3 DNA sequence: TGTGCCAGCAGTTCTGTAGGGGGCGTCGACGAGCAGTACTTC.

V gene TRBV2 combines with J gene TRBJ2-2; TRBD1 matches at 8 bases. After removal of 2 bases from V and 3 bases from J, the junction contained 8 bases not matched to a gene. The CDR3 totals 17 residues. Germline V gene lookup returns CDR1 SNHLY and CDR2 FYNNEI. The CDR3: CASSERRAGGDTGELFF. CDR3 nucleotides: TGTGCCAGCAGTGAAAGAAGGGCAGGGGGCGACACCGGGGAGCTGTTTTTT.

The V gene is TRBV6-5, the J gene TRBJ2-3, with a weak D call TRBD1 (6 bases). The V and J ends lost 5 bases and 0 bases respectively, with 9 bases between them. The CDR3 totals 14 residues. Germline V gives CDR1 MNHEY, CDR2 SVGAGI. CDR3 in amino acids: CASSRGQSTDTQYF. CDR3 DNA: TGTGCCAGCAGTCGAGGACAGAGCACAGATACGCAGTATTTT.

This chain links TRBV9 with TRBJ2-1; D possibly corresponds to TRBD2 (6 bases). V was pared by 3 bases and J by 1 base, with 11 bases between. The CDR3 totals 15 residues. Germline lookup yields CDR1 SGDLS and CDR2 YYNGEE. The CDR3 coding sequence is TGTGCCAGCAGCGAAGGCGGGAAGTCCTACAATGAGCAGTTCTTC. It specifies CASSEGGKSYNEQFF.

The gene calls are TRBV4-1 and TRBJ2-7, with 8 bases that match TRBD2. Germline V CDR1 and CDR2: MGHRA, YSYEKL. V gave up 4 bases and J gave up 4 bases; unmatched junction bases: 6. This CDR3 region has 14 residues. The CDR3 nucleotides are TGCGCCAGCAGCCCAGTGCGGGGGGCTTACGAGCAGTACTTC. Translating gives CASSPVRGAYEQYF.

This rearrangement joins TRBV15 to TRBJ2-7; D unresolved. V was clipped by 0 bases and J by 3 bases, with 6 bases between them. From germline, CDR1 is LNHNV and CDR2 YYDKDF (reference sequence). The CDR3 sequence is 13 residues long. CDR3 region: CATSRDSVYEQYF. The CDR3 DNA reads as TGTGCCACCAGCAGAGACAGCGTCTACGAGCAGTACTTC.

The chain couples TRBV4-1 to TRBJ2-7; maybe TRBD2 (6 bases). Germline CDR1 reads MGHRA; CDR2 reads YSYEKL. V lost 6 bases, J lost 3 bases, and 15 bases lay in between. The CDR3 is 14 amino acids. CDR3 sequence (DNA): TGCGCCAGCAGTCCCGAGCGGGTAAGCTACGAGCAGTACTTC. As protein: CASSPERVSYEQYF.

The chain employs TRBV15 and TRBJ1-1; tentative D call: TRBD1 (6 bases). V lost 0 bases and J lost 3, with 14 bases in between. CDR1 is LNHNV, CDR2 YYDKDF, per germline (reference sequence). This CDR3 is built from 16 residues. DNA of the CDR3: TGTGCCACCAGCAGAGATCCGAGGGGGGGGGACACTGAAGCTTTCTTT. Protein sequence: CATSRDPRGGDTEAFF.

This clone was counted a single time. This rearrangement joins TRBV4-2 to TRBJ2-2, with 8 bases identical to TRBD1. Germline-derived CDR1 and CDR2 are LGHNA and YNFKEQ. This CDR3 region has 16 residues. With 1 base clipped from V and 4 bases from J, the junction kept 5 bases outside the gene matches. DNA of the CDR3: TGTGCCAGCAGCCAAGTTCTCACAGGGGGCACCGGGGAGCTGTTTTTT. Amino acids: CASSQVLTGGTGELFF.

The J gene is TRBJ2-2, the V gene TRBV28; 8 bases fit TRBD1. This CDR3 is 16 amino acids long. Trimming at V came to 7 bases and at J to 5 bases, leaving 12 bases not matched to a gene. CDR1 is MDHEN, CDR2 SYDVKM, per germline. In DNA form, the CDR3 reads TGTGCCAGCAAGTCAGGGGGCCTGAGGCCAACCGGGGAGCTGTTTTTT. Its translation is CASKSGGLRPTGELFF.

V gene TRBV6-5 combines with J gene TRBJ1-5; TRBD1 matches 8 bases. The CDR3 consists of 13 residues. Germline values: CDR1 MNHEY, CDR2 SVGAGI. V lost 5 bases, J lost 7 bases, and 4 bases stayed unmatched. Here the CDR3 reads CASSPDRAQPQHF. DNA for the CDR3: TGTGCCAGCAGTCCGGACAGGGCCCAGCCCCAGCATTTT.